This T cell receptor beta chain is drawn from a study of cytomegalovirus exposure and HLA in healthy donors. Overall study context: The Caucasian-associated ancestry cluster held over 65% of around 380 genotyped donors. Study results and caveats: Follow-up analysis seemed to connect common viral pathogens with several of the most significant clusters identified. There were a few CMV-associated chains whose specificity for CMV antigens was confirmed in vitro.

The sample holds a few counts of this clone. What it binds is unknown. V dropped 5 bases and J dropped 2; count of bases not matched to a gene: 3. The CDR3 spans 14 residues. Germline CDR1 MNHEY, CDR2 SVGAGI. With 60 Vbeta and 13 Jbeta primers, the PCR was carried out. Here immunoSEQ multiplex PCR was the method, and the copy in TCRdb shows in-frame clones only, minus some. The profile shows about 150,000 clones, 60% to 85% of them singletons. This receptor was taken from a woman in her thirties or forties in good health and CMV-seronegative. Specimen: PBMCs. The V call is TRBV6-5, the J call TRBJ1-5; 7 bases map to TRBD1. DNA of the CDR3: TGTGCCAGCAGTGAGGGGGCGGGCAATCAGCCCCAGCATTTT. Its protein is CASSEGAGNQPQHF.